The clone carrying this T cell receptor beta chain was counted a few times. Per the original methods: Estimated nucleated cell counts came from reference gene primer amplification. Data came from immunoSEQ multiplex PCR; TCRdb stores just in-frame clones and leaves some out. V and J calls and clone size are given by that table; D and trimming were obtained from the DNA. Here the sample spans under 50,000 clones, 77% being singletons. This sample was taken from a study of blood T cell repertoires in COVID-19. Study information: Acute-phase and convalescent COVID-19 samples originated in the United States, Italy and Spain. PBMCs, B-cell-depleted T cells, or T cells were the source of the cDNA or gDNA that made up the material.

CDR1 and CDR2 (germline): LNHNV, YYDKDF (reference sequence). This CDR3 comprises 15 residues. V lost 0 bases and J lost 5; bases outside the gene matches: 6. The sequence was obtained from a human donor with active or convalescent COVID-19. The donor label of this sample is uncertain. Material for sequencing was peripheral blood. The chain carries TRBV15 and TRBJ2-7; 8 nucleotides agree with TRBD1. CDR3 region: CATSRDGNRGNEQYF. Written as DNA, the CDR3 is TGTGCCACCAGCAGAGATGGAAACAGGGGGAACGAGCAGTACTTC. Together with reference TRBV15 and TRBJ2-7, the CDR3 gives the full variable domain: DAMVIQNPRYQVTQFGKPVTLSCSQTLNHNVMYWYQQKSSQAPKLLFHYYDKDFNNEADTPDNFQSRRPNTSFCFLDIRSPGLGDTAMYLCATSRDGNRGNEQYFGPGTRLTVT.